The subject of this entry is one T cell receptor beta chain. Its binding antigen is unknown. The record has no base qualities; no much larger clone is one base away. This sample is part of a study of T-cell reconstitution after alpha-beta-depleted transplantation in children (dated by TCRdb to 2016 to 2017). At the level of the whole study: The study quantitatively tracked T-cell immune reconstitution after TCRalphabeta/CD19-depleted allogeneic hematopoietic cell transplantation in children using TCR repertoire profiling.

This specimen's treatment or condition label, per the study, means: allogeneic hematopoietic cell transplantation with graft depleted of TCRalphabeta T cells and CD19 B cells. The children who served as transplant recipients had been given grafts of TCRalphabeta/CD19-depleted allogeneic hematopoietic cells. What the work shows at the level of the full study, not this receptor alone: In some patients, high TCRbeta diversity at day 60 was attributed to recipient T cells and intrathymic progenitors that had survived conditioning. The frequencies of hyperexpanded clones fell over the following months, and after one year, T-cell counts and TCRbeta diversity were mostly attributed to newly produced T cells. Apparently early alphabetaT-cell count recovery about two months after transplant reportedly relied on only several hundred rapidly expanded clones derived from non-depleted graft cells.

CDR3 length: 18 amino acids, cysteine to phenylalanine. The retained sequence is limited to the CDR3, 54 bases, with the frame set at the first base. The germline ends are 23 bases apart after V is trimmed by 7 bases and J by 1 base. From a lookup of the germline V gene (reference sequence), CDR1 and CDR2 are LGHDT and YNNKEL. Receptor libraries were prepared by PCR. Instrument on record: Illumina HiSeq 2500. To normalize quantification of the TCRbeta repertoire, the TCR libraries were built with molecular barcoding that relied on unique molecular identifiers. TCRdb reprocessed the public reads (quality trimming at Q25 with fastp, clone calling with MiXCR) and kept in-frame beta chains. Each entry merges the rows of one CDR3 protein and shows their most common DNA and genes. The sample data list approximately 350,000 distinct CDR3 sequences, and around 15% of these were observed just once. About 41% of the sample belongs to the ten largest clones.

The TCR comes from a male patient aged 2-15 years who had a stem cell transplant for acute lymphoblastic leukemia, so the T cells may come from the graft donor. This sample comprised PBMCs, mostly from graft donor cells, obtained 360 days after TCRalphabeta/CD19-depleted stem cell transplant. The rearranged segments are TRBV3-1 and TRBJ2-1; the best D guess is TRBD2, with 6 bases matching. The DNA sequence is TGTGCCAGCACCCCGGGGGTAGCGAGAGGGAGGTCCTACAATGAGCAGTTCTTC. Translated, it gives CASTPGVARGRSYNEQFF.